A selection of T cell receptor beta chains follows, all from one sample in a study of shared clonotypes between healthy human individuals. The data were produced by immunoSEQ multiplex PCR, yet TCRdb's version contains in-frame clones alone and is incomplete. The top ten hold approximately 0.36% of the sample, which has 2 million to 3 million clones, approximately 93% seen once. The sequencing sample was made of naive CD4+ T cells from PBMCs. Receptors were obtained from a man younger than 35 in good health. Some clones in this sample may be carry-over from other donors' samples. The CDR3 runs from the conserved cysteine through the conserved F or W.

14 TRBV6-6 CASKSGRATDTQYF
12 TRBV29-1 CSVKGHFTEAFF
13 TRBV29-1 CSVAGRVNNEQFF
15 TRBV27 CASRPLHSSGNTIYF
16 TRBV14 CASSRTSGRYTDTQYF
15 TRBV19 CASSPTGPRGQPQHF
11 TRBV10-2 CASSEGYEQYF
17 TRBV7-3 CASSYYRGLAGAGELFF
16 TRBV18 CASSPRLFGQGVEAFF
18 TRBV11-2 CASSFGVAGGLGRETQYF
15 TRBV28 CASSLPTSRNYGYTF
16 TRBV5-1 CASSLAGLTSGNTIYF
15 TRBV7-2 CASSLRTGGMYEQYF
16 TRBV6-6 CASSPPMDRPPEGYTF
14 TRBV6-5 CASRPPHIAHEQYF
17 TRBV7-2 CASSLASVTGALYEQYF
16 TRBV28 CASSQVREAANTEAFF
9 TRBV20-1 CSAGGTQYF
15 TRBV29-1 CSVARGTATNEKLFF
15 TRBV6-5 CASRSPGVRPDTQYF
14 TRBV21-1 CASSKPDSTDTQYF
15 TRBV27 CASSSRRDGNYEQYF
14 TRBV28 CASSPTFSGNTIYF
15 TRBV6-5 CASSRQLTGFYEQYF
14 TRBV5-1 CASSPQGGYQPQHF
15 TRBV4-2 CASSQRRTENQPQHF
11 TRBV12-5 CASGGHNEQFF
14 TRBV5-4 CASSLELAGDEQYF
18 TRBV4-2 CASSQDWGRLISGNTIYF
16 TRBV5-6 CASSLAQGEVYNEQFF
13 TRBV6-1 CASSWERTYEQYF
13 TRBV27 CASHLQGTHEQFF
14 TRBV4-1 CASSPDATSQPQHF
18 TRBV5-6 CASSLAPSGDRTRFGYTF
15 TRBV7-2 CASSSPGPRRETQYF
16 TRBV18 CASSLRTGQAGQTQYF